The rows below give T cell receptor beta chains drawn from one sample of a study of shared clonotypes between healthy human individuals. The repertoire was sequenced with immunoSEQ multiplex PCR; TCRdb's copy has only in-frame clones and lacks some. The table has about 1.1 million clones, approximately 75% seen once. The sequenced material came from memory CD4+ T cells from PBMCs. These receptors were taken from a man between 18 and 35 years old in good health. Some clones in this sample may be carry-over from other donors' samples. Each CDR3 is given with its conserved first and last residue. The D gene is left open where the match is weak. Size tells how often a clone was seen (once, few, many) or the class of an expanded clone, and some rows leave it out.

d_call j_call clone_size v_call cdr3_nt cdr3_aa
TRBD1 TRBJ2-1 - TRBV12-5 TGTGCTAGTGGTCCACCGACAGGGGCCGGGAATGAGCAGTTCTTC CASGPPTGAGNEQFF
- TRBJ2-1 - TRBV28 TGTGCCAGCAGTTTGGAGGGCCAGTACTACAATGAGCAGTTCTTC CASSLEGQYYNEQFF
TRBD1 TRBJ2-7 - TRBV2 TGTGCCAGCAGGAGACAGGGGACCACATACGAGCAGTACTTC CASRRQGTTYEQYF
- TRBJ2-5 - TRBV28 TGTGCCAGCAGTTTCAATCAGGCAGGGAGAGAGACCCAGTACTTC CASSFNQAGRETQYF
TRBD1 TRBJ2-6 once TRBV9 TGTGCCAGCAGCGCCCGGGACAGGGGAACCAACGTCCTGACTTTC CASSARDRGTNVLTF
- TRBJ2-2 - TRBV19 TGTGCCAGTTACCCCCGGGGAGTAAACACCGGGGAGCTGTTTTTT CASYPRGVNTGELFF
- TRBJ2-7 - TRBV15 TGTGCCGCCAGCTCTGGTAGAGCCTACGAGCAGTACTTC CAASSGRAYEQYF
- TRBJ2-4 - TRBV7-9 TGTGCCAGCAGCGTGACAGCCAAAAACATTCAGTACTTC CASSVTAKNIQYF
TRBD2 TRBJ2-1 few TRBV25-1 TGTGCCAGCAGTGGGACTAGCGGGAGCCAATCCTACAATGAGCAGTTCTTC CASSGTSGSQSYNEQFF
- TRBJ2-7 - TRBV18 TGTGCCAGCTCCGAGCTGGGAGGCTCCTACGAGCAGTACTTC CASSELGGSYEQYF
- TRBJ2-7 - TRBV18 TGTGCCAGCTCACGGTACGGGAGCCAGTACGAGCAGTACTTC CASSRYGSQYEQYF
TRBD2 TRBJ2-7 - TRBV29-1 TGCAGCGTCCGGACTAGCGGGACCCTGGGGGAGCAGTACTTC CSVRTSGTLGEQYF
TRBD1 TRBJ1-2 - TRBV18 TGTGCCAGCTCACAAACACGGCCGGGACAGAAGTTATATGGCTACACCTTC CASSQTRPGQKLYGYTF
- TRBJ1-5 many TRBV27 TGTGCCAGCAGTTCCGGGAGCGGGTTAGCAAGCGGCCAGCCCCAGCATTTT CASSSGSGLASGQPQHF
- TRBJ1-5 - TRBV30 TGTGCCTGGGACACAGGGTATAGCAATCAGCCCCAGCATTTT CAWDTGYSNQPQHF
TRBD1 TRBJ1-1 few TRBV13 TGTGCCAGCAGCCTAACCGGGACAGAGGATTTGGGAGCTTTCTTT CASSLTGTEDLGAFF
TRBD1 TRBJ2-7 many TRBV5-6 TGTGCCAGCAGCTCCTCCCGCGTTCGACAGGGGATTACGTACGAGCAGTACTTC CASSSSRVRQGITYEQYF
- TRBJ2-7 - TRBV7-2 TGTGCCAGCAGCTTAGAGGGGGTTGGGGCCGTACTCTACGAGCAGTACTTC CASSLEGVGAVLYEQYF
TRBD2 TRBJ2-3 - TRBV28 TGTGCCAGCAGTTTTAGGGCTAGCGGGGAGGGCCTAGATACGCAGTATTTT CASSFRASGEGLDTQYF
TRBD2 TRBJ2-5 - TRBV7-2 TGTGCCAGCAGTGGGGGGTTCGCGCTAGCGGGTATTAATCGGGAGACCCAGTACTTC CASSGGFALAGINRETQYF
- TRBJ2-1 - TRBV9 TGTGCCAGCAGCGTAGACCCAGTTGGGGGGAGTAATGAGCAGTTCTTC CASSVDPVGGSNEQFF
- TRBJ2-3 - TRBV28 TGTGCCACCACCTCCGAGCACGGGAATACGCAGTATTTT CATTSEHGNTQYF